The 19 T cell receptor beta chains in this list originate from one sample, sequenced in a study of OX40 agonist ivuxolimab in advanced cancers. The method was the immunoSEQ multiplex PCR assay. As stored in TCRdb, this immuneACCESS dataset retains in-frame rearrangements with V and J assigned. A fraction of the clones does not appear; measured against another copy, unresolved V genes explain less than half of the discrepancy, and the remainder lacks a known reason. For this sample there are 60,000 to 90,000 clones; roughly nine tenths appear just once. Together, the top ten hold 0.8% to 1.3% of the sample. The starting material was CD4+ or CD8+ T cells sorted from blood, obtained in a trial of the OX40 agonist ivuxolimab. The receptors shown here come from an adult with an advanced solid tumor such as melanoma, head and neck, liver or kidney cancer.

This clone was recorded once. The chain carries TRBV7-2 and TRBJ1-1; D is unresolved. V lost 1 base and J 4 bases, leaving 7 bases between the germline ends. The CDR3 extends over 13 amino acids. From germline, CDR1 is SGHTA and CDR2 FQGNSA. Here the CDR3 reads CASSLGSITEAFF. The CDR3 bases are TGTGCCAGCAGCTTAGGGAGCATCACTGAAGCTTTCTTT.

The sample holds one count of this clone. The CDR3 loop is CASSLDNRLNQPQHF. CDR3 nucleotides: TGCGCCAGCAGCTTGGATAACAGGCTCAATCAGCCCCAGCATTTT. This rearrangement joins TRBV5-1 to TRBJ1-5; tentatively, D is TRBD1 (5 bases). Germline CDR1 is SGHRS and CDR2 is YFSETQ. The CDR3 has 15 residues. Trimming left V 0 bases short and J 3 bases short, with 10 bases between.

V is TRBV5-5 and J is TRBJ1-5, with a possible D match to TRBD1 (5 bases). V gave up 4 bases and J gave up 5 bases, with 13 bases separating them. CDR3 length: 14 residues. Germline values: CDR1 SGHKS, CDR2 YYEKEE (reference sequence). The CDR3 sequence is CASSEGGTDQPQHF. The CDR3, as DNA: TGTGCCAGCAGCGAGGGAGGGACGGATCAGCCCCAGCATTTT.

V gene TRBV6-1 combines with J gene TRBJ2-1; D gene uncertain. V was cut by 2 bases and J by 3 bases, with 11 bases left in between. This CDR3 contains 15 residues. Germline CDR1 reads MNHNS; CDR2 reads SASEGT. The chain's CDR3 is CASSEYGQLYNEQFF. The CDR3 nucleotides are TGTGCCAGCAGTGAATACGGGCAGCTCTACAATGAGCAGTTCTTC.

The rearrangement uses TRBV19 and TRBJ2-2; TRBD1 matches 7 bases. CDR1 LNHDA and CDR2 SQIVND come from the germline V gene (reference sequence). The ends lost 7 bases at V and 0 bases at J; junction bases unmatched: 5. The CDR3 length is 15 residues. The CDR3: CASKDQGANTGELFF. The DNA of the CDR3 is TGTGCCAGTAAAGATCAGGGGGCGAACACCGGGGAGCTGTTTTTT.

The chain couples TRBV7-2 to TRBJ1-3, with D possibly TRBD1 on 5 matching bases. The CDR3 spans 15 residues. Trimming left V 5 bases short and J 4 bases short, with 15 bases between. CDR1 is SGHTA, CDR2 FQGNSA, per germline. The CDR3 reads CASSRPGDVGNTIYF. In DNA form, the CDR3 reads TGTGCCAGCAGCCGTCCCGGGGACGTAGGAAACACCATATATTTT.

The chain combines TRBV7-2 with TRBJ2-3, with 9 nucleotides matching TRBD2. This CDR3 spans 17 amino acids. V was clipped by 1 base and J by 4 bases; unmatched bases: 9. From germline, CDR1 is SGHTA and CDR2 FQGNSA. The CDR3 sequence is CASSLVVSSGDPDTQYF. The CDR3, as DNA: TGTGCCAGCAGCTTAGTTGTTTCTAGCGGGGACCCAGATACGCAGTATTTT.

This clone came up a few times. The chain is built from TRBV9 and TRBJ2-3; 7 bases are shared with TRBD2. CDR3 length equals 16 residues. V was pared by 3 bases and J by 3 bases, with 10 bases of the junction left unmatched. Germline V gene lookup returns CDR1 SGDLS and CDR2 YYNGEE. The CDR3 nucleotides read TGTGCCAGCAGCGACCTACGGGGGGTCGGGACAGATACGCAGTATTTT. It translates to CASSDLRGVGTDTQYF.

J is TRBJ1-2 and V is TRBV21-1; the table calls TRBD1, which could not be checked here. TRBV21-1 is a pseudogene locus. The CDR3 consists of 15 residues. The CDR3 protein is CASRLPGQWIEGYTF. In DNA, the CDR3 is TGTGCCAGCAGGTTACCGGGACAGTGGATCGAAGGCTACACCTTC.

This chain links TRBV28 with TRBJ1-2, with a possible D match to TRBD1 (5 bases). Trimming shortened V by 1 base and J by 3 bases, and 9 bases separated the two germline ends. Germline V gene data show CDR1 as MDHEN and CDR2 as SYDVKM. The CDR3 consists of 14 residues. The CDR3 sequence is CASSLFARDYGYTF. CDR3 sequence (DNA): TGTGCCAGCAGTTTATTCGCCAGGGACTATGGCTACACCTTC.

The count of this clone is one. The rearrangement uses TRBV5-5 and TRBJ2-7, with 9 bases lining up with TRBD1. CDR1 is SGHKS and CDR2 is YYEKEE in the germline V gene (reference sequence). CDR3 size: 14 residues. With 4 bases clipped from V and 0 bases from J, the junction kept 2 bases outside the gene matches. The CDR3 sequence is CASSRTGVSYEQYF. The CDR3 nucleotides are TGTGCCAGCAGCAGGACAGGGGTCTCCTACGAGCAGTACTTC.

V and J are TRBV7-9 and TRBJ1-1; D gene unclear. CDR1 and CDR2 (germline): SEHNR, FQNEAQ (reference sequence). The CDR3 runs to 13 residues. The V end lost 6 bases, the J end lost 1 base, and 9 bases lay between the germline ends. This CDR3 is CASRSDGNTEAFF. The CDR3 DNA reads TGTGCCAGCAGATCGGACGGGAACACTGAAGCTTTCTTT.

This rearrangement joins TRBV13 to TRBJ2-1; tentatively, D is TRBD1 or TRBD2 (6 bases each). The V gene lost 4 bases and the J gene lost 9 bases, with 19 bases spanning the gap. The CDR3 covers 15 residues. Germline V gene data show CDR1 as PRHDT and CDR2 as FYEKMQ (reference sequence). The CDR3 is CASSWWGAGRTEQFF. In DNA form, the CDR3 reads TGTGCCAGCAGCTGGTGGGGGGCTGGTCGGACTGAGCAGTTCTTC. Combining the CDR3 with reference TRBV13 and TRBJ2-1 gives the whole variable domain AAGVIQSPRHLIKEKRETATLKCYPIPRHDTVYWYQQGPGQDPQFLISFYEKMQSDKGSIPDRFSAQQFSDYHSELNMSSLELGDSALYFCASSWWGAGRTEQFFGPGTRLTVL.

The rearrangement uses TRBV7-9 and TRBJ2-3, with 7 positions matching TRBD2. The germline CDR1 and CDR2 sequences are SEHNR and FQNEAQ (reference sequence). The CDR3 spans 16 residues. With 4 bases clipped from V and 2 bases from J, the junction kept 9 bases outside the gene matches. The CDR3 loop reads CASSSFAGEYTDTQYF. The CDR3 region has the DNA TGTGCCAGCAGCTCCTTCGCGGGGGAGTACACAGATACGCAGTATTTT.

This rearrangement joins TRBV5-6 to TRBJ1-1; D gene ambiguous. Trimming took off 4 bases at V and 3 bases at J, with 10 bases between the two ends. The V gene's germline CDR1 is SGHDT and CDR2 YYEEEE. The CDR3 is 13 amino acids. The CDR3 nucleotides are TGTGCCAGCAGCCTAGACTTCGACACTGAAGCTTTCTTT. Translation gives CASSLDFDTEAFF.

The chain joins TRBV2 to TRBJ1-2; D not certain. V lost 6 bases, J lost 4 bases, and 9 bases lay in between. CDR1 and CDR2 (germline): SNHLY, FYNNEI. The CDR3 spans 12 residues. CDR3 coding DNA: TGTGCCAGCAGCCCCGCCACCTATGGCTACACCTTC. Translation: CASSPATYGYTF.

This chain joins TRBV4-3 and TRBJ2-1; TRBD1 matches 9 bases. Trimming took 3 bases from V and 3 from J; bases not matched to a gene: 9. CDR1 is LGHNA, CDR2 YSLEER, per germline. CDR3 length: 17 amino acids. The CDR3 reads CASSQGGGTGNYNEQFF. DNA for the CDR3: TGCGCCAGCAGCCAGGGAGGGGGGACAGGGAACTACAATGAGCAGTTCTTC.

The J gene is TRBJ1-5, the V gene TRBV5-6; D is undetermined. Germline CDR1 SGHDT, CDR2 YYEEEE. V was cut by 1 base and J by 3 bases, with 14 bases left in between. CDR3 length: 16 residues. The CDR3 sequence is CASSLFGGINNQPQHF. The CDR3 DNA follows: TGTGCCAGCAGCTTGTTCGGCGGGATAAACAATCAGCCCCAGCATTTT.

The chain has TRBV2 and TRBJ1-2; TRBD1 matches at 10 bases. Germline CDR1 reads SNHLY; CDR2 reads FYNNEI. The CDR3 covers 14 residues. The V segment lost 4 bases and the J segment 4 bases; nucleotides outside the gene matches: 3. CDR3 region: CASSGQGAVYGYTF. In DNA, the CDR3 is TGTGCCAGCAGTGGACAGGGGGCCGTCTATGGCTACACCTTC.